This paragraph covers one T cell receptor (beta chain) sequence. Its target is unknown. Expressed TCRB transcripts were sequenced, since all the RNA that had been isolated was reverse transcribed. Assay: immunoSEQ multiplex PCR; the TCRdb copy retains only in-frame clones and omits some. In the table there are about 650,000 clones, 12% of which are singletons. Purities in excess of 95% were seen in all sorted populations. The sample belongs to a study of beta chain features in type 1 diabetes. V lost 0 bases, J lost 4 bases, and 12 bases lay in between. The CDR3 is 15 residues long. CDR1 and CDR2 (germline): LNHDA, SQIVND (reference sequence). General study findings and limits: Whether TCRB rearrangement is influenced by HLA type went unresolved here. Significant though moderate, a shortening of TCRB CDR3s appeared in all four CD4+ subsets of Type 1 diabetes patients. Although PCR might favor shorter templates, it would do so equally in patients and controls. For cells with high TCR expression, cDNA sequencing could yield over-representation.

The receptor comes from a man aged 25-40 years with type 1 diabetes. The sequenced material came from naive CD4+ T cells from blood. The chain combines TRBV19 with TRBJ1-2, with a possible D match to TRBD1 (6 bases). The CDR3 sequence is CASSIDARQVYGYTF. CDR3 DNA: TGTGCCAGTAGTATAGATGCCCGACAGGTCTATGGCTACACCTTC. Variable domain in full (rest from reference TRBV19 and TRBJ1-2): DGGITQSPKYLFRKEGQNVTLSCEQNLNHDAMYWYRQDPGQGLRLIYYSQIVNDFQKGDIAEGYSVSREKKESFPLTVTSAQKNPTAFYLCASSIDARQVYGYTFGSGTRLTVV.